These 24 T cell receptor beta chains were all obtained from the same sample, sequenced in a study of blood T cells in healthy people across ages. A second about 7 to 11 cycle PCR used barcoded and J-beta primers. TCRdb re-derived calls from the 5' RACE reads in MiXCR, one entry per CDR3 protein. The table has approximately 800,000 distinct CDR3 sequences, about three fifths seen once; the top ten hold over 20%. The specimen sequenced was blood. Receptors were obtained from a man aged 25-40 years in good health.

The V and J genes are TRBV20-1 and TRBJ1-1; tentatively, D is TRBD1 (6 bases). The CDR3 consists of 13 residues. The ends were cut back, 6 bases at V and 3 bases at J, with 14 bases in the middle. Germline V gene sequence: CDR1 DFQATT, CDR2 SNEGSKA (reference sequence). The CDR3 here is CSAKRRGHTEAFF. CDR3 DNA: TGCAGTGCAAAACGACGGGGGCACACTGAAGCTTTCTTT.

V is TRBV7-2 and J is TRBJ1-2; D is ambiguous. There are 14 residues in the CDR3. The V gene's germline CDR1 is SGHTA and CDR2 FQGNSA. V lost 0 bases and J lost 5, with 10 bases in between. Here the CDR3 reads CASSLAERAYGYTF. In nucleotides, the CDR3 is TGTGCCAGCAGCTTAGCTGAGAGGGCGTATGGCTACACCTTC.

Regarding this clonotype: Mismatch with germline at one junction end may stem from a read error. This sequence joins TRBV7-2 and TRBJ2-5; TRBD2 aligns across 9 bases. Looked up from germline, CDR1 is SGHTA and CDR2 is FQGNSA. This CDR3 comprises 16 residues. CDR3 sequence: CASSLAASGNQETQYF. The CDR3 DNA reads TGTGCCAGCAGCCTAGCGGCTAGCGGGAACCAAGAGACCCAGTACTTC.

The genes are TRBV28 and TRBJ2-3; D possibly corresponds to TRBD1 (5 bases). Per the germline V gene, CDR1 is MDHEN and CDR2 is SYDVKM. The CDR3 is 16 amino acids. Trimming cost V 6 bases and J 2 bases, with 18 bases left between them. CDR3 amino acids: CASSPSTDLVTDTQYF. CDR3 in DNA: TGTGCCAGCAGCCCTTCGACAGACCTAGTCACAGATACGCAGTATTTT.

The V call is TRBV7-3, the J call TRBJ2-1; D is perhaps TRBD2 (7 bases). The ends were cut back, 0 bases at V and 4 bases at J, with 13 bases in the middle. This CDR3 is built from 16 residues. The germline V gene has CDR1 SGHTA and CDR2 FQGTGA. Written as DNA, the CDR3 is TGTGCCAGCAGCTTAACGAGGGGGAGGGGGTACAATGAGCAGTTCTTC. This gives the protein CASSLTRGRGYNEQFF.

CDR3 bases: TGTGCCAGCAGCCCGCGGGCGGGAGGACTTAACAATGAGCAGTTCTTC. Translation: CASSPRAGGLNNEQFF. This chain uses TRBV9 with TRBJ2-1; TRBD2 aligns across 8 bases. Germline V gene sequence: CDR1 SGDLS, CDR2 YYNGEE. The CDR3 has 16 residues. Germline trimming cut 4 bases from V and 5 bases from J; bases unmatched to any gene: 11.

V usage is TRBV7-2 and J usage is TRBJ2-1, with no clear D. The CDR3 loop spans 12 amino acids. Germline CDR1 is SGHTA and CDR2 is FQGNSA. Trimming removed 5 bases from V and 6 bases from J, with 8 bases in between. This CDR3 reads CASSRVTNEQFF. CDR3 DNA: TGTGCCAGCAGCCGGGTCACCAATGAGCAGTTCTTC.

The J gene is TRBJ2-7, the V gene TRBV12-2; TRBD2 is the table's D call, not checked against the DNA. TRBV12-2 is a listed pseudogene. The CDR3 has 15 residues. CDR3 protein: CASRSRTSQCYEQYF. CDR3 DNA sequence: TGTGCAAGTCGCTCAAGGACTAGCCAATGCTACGAGCAGTACTTC.

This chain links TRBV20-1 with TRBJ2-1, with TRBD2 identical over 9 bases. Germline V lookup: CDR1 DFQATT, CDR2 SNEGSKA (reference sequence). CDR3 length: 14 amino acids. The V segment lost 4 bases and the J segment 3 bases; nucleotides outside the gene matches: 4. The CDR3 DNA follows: TGCAGTGCTAATAGCGGGGGCTACTACAATGAGCAGTTCTTC. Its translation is CSANSGGYYNEQFF.

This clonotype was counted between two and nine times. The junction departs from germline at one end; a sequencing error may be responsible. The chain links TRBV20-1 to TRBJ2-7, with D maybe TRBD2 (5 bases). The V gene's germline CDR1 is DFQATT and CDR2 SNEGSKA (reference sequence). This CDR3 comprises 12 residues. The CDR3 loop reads CSARRQTYEQYF. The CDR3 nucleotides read TGCAGTGCTCGGAGGCAAACCTACGAACAGTACTTC.

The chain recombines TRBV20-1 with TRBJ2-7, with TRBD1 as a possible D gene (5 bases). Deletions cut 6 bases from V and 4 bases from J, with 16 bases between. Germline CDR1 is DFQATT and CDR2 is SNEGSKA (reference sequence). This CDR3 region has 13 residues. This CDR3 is CSASGAGGYEQYF. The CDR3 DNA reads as TGCAGTGCCAGTGGGGCAGGTGGATACGAGCAGTACTTC.

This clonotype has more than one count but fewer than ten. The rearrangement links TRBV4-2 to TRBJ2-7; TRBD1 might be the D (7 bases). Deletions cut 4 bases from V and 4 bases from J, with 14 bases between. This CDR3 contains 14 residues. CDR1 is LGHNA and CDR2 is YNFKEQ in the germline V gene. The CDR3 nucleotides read TGTGCCAGCAGCCCAGGGGGGACCTTATACGAGCAGTACTTC. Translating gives CASSPGGTLYEQYF.

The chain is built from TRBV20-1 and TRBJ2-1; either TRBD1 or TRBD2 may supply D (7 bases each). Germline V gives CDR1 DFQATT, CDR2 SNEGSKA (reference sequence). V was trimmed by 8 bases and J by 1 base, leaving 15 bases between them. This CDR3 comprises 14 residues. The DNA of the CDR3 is TGCAGTACAGCGGGGACAGTTTCCTACAATGAGCAGTTCTTC. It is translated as CSTAGTVSYNEQFF.

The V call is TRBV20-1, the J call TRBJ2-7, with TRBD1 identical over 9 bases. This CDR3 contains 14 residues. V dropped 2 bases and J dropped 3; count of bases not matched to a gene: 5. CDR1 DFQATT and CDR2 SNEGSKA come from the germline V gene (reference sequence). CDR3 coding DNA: TGCAGTGCTAGATCACCGGGACAGGGCTACGAGCAGTACTTC. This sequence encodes CSARSPGQGYEQYF.

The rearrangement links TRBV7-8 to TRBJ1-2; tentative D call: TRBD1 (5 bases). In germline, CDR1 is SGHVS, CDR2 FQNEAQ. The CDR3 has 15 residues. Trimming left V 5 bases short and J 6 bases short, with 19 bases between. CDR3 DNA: TGTGCCAGCAGCCTCAGCGAGTCGCAGGGCCATGGCTACACCTTC. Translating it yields CASSLSESQGHGYTF.

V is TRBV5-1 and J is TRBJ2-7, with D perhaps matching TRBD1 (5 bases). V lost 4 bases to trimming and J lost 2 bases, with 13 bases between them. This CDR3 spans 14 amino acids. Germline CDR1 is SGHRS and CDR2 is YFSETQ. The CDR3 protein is CASSQGHAAYEQYF. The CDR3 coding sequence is TGCGCCAGCAGCCAGGGCCACGCCGCCTACGAGCAGTACTTC. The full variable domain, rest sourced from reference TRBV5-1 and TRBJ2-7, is KAGVTQTPRYLIKTRGQQVTLSCSPISGHRSVSWYQQTPGQGLQFLFEYFSETQRNKGNFPGRFSGRQFSNSRSEMNVSTLELGDSALYLCASSQGHAAYEQYFGPGTRLTVT.

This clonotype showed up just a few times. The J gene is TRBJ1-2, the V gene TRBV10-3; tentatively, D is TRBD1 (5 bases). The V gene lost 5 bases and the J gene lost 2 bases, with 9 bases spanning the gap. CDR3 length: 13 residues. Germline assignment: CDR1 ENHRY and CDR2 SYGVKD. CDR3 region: CAISKGLNYGYTF. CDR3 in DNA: TGTGCCATCAGTAAGGGGCTGAACTATGGCTACACCTTC.

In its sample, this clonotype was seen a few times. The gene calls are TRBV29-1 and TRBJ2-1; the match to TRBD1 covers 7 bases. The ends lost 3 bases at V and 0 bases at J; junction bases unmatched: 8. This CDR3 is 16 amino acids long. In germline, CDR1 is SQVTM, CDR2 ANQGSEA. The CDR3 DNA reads TGCAGCGTTGATGCGACAGGGCAAAGCTCCTACAATGAGCAGTTCTTC. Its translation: CSVDATGQSSYNEQFF.

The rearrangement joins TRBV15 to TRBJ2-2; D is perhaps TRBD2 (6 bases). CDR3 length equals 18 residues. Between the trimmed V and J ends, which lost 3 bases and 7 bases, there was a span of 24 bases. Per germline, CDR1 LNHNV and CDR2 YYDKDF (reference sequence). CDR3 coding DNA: TGTGCCACCAGCAGCCCGGGACTTCCTACCTCCACCGGCGGGGAGCTGTTTTTT. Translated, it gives CATSSPGLPTSTGGELFF.

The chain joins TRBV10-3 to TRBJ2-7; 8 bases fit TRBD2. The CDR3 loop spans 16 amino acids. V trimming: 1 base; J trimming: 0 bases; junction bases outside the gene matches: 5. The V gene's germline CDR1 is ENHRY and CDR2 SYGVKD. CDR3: CAISELLAVSSYEQYF. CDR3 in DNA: TGTGCCATCAGTGAGTTACTAGCGGTGAGCTCCTACGAGCAGTACTTC.

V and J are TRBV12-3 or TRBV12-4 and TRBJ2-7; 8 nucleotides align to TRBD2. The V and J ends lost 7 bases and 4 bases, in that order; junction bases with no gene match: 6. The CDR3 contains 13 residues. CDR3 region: CASTASGYYEQYF. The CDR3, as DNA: TGTGCCAGCACCGCTAGCGGGTATTACGAGCAGTACTTC.

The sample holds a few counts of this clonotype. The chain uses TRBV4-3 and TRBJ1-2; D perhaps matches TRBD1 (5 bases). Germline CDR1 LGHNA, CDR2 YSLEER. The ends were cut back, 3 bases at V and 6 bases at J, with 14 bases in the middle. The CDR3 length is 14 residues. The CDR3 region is CASSHSYDSHGYTF. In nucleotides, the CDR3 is TGCGCCAGCAGCCATTCATACGACAGCCATGGCTACACCTTC.

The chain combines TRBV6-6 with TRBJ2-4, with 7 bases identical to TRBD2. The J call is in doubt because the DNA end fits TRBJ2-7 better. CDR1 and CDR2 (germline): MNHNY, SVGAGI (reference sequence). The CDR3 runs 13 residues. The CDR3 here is CASSPSGISEQYF. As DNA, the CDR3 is TGTGCCAGCAGCCCCAGCGGGATCAGCGAGCAGTACTTC.

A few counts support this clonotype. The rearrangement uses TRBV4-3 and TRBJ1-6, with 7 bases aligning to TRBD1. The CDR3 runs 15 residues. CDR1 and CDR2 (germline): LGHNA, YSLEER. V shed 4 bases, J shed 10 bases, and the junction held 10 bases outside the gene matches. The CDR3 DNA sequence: TGCGCCAGCAGCCCGAGACGGGACAGCCTCTCACCCCTCCACTTT. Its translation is CASSPRRDSLSPLHF.